The rows below give T cell receptor beta chains drawn from one sample of a study of shared clonotypes between healthy human individuals. Only in-frame clones appear in the TCRdb table, and some are missing; sequencing was by immunoSEQ multiplex PCR. Here the sample spans roughly 2,000,000 clones, roughly 93% being singletons. Sequencing was carried out using naive CD8+ T cells from PBMCs. Every receptor here comes from a man aged 18 to 29 in good health. Some clones in this sample may be carry-over from other donors' samples. CDR3s include the opening cysteine and the closing phenylalanine or tryptophan. A D gene is named only where the DNA matches it firmly. Some rows have no size entry. The others give once, few or many, or a class for an expanded clone.

j_call clone_size d_call v_call cdr3_aa cdr3_nt
TRBJ2-1 . . TRBV27 CASSLWLAIGNEQFF TGTGCCAGCAGTTTATGGCTAGCGATCGGAAATGAGCAGTTCTTC
TRBJ1-1 . . TRBV27 CASSGLLGTEAFF TGTGCCAGCAGTGGACTCCTCGGCACTGAAGCTTTCTTT
TRBJ2-3 . . TRBV5-1 CASSLTGHTQYF TGCGCCAGCAGCTTGACAGGGCATACGCAGTATTTT
TRBJ2-7 . TRBD1 TRBV4-1 CASSQRQGPYEQYF TGCGCCAGCAGCCAAAGACAGGGTCCCTACGAGCAGTACTTC
TRBJ2-7 once . TRBV4-1 CASSPSLSYEQYF TGCGCCAGCAGCCCGAGCCTGTCCTACGAGCAGTACTTC
TRBJ1-1 . . TRBV27 CASSLQGRTEAFF TGTGCCAGCAGTTTACAGGGACGCACTGAAGCTTTCTTT
TRBJ2-6 . TRBD1 TRBV27 CASSWTGGSSGANVLTF TGTGCCAGCAGTTGGACAGGGGGTTCCTCTGGGGCCAACGTCCTGACTTTC
TRBJ2-2 once . TRBV11-3 CASSSRGQNTGELFF TGTGCCAGCAGCTCAAGGGGACAGAACACCGGGGAGCTGTTTTTT
TRBJ2-1 . . TRBV29-1 CSVRGGRGQFF TGCAGCGTTAGGGGCGGCCGGGGGCAGTTCTTC
TRBJ2-7 . TRBD2 TRBV14 CASRGRGSEQYF TGTGCCAGCAGAGGGAGGGGCTCGGAGCAGTACTTC